This TCR beta chain was identified during a study of OX40 agonist ivuxolimab in advanced cancers. Notes on the study in general: Near-lowest levels of clonal expansion characterized partial responders at 0.1-3.0 mg/kg.

Remarks on this clone: Its antigen is not identified.

Sequenced by immunoSEQ multiplex PCR; TCRdb stores in-frame clones only, minus some. The sample carries 91,000 or so clones, 80% to 90% recorded once. Germline lookup yields CDR1 KGHSH and CDR2 LQKENI. The CDR3 runs to 15 residues. V lost 2 bases to trimming and J lost 3 bases, with 13 bases between them. This chain links TRBV18 with TRBJ1-2; D remains unclear. The source material was CD4+ or CD8+ T cells sorted from blood, sampled in a trial of the OX40 agonist ivuxolimab. This TCR derives from an adult with an advanced solid tumor such as melanoma, head and neck, liver or kidney cancer. CDR3 DNA: TGTGCCAGCTCACCATCTTCGGGGTCTTACTATGGCTACACCTTC. It encodes CASSPSSGSYYGYTF.